The text below deals with one T cell receptor beta chain. Its target is unknown. Sequence at one end of the junction differs from germline and may be a read error. This record belongs to a study of CD8+CD57+ T cells in acquired aplastic anemia. The template used for profiling TCR beta VDJ and CDR3 was genomic DNA. Each CDR3 protein is one row after TCRdb ran MiXCR on the reads. This table holds some 170,000 distinct CDR3 sequences, roughly 40% found once. Study-level points and caveats: Overlapping CD8+ CDR3 repertoires of patients and controls contained roughly 29 shared sequences.

Germline V gene sequence: CDR1 SEHNR, CDR2 FQNEAQ (reference sequence). The CDR3 loop spans 15 amino acids. The clonotype was recovered from a human donor in good health. This rearrangement joins TRBV7-9 to TRBJ2-7; 12 bases fit TRBD2. Material: sorted CD4+, CD8+, or CD8+CD57+ T cells (not recorded which) from PBMCs. DNA of the CDR3: TGCGCCAGCAGATCTAGCGGGGGGGATTGGTTCGAGCAGTACTTC. It yields the protein CASRSSGGDWFEQYF.